Below are 9 T cell receptor beta chains sequenced from a single sample in a study of cytomegalovirus exposure and HLA in healthy donors. The PCR ran on 60 Vbeta and 13 Jbeta primers. This table comes from immunoSEQ multiplex PCR, and its TCRdb copy is limited to in-frame clones, with some not included. The sample yields approximately 88,000 clones, around 60% seen once. Sequencing was performed on PBMCs. The receptor set was obtained from a man aged 60-69 years in good health and CMV-seronegative.

A note on this clone: Its ends do not fully match the called genes, so a read error is possible. The chain employs TRBV6-5 and TRBJ2-7; a possible D gene is TRBD2 (6 bases). The CDR3 is 14 amino acids. Germline CDR1 and CDR2: MNHEY and SVGAGI. The CDR3, as DNA: TGTGCCAGCGGACCGAGGAGGGGATCCTTCGAGCAGTACTTC. Translating it yields CASGPRRGSFEQYF.

V usage is TRBV2 and J usage is TRBJ1-4, with D perhaps matching TRBD1 (6 bases). The CDR3 is made up of 11 amino acids. In germline, CDR1 is SNHLY, CDR2 FYNNEI. V was clipped by 9 bases and J by 11 bases, with 13 bases between them. The CDR3 spells CASWGQFKLFF. CDR3 sequence (DNA): TGTGCCAGTTGGGGACAATTTAAACTGTTTTTT.

The rearrangement joins TRBV5-5 to TRBJ1-3; tentatively, D is TRBD1 (6 bases). Germline V gene lookup returns CDR1 SGHKS and CDR2 YYEKEE (reference sequence). This CDR3 is built from 18 residues. Trimming removed 0 bases from V and 0 bases from J, with 16 bases in between. This CDR3 reads CASSLVLGRTVSGNTIYF. The CDR3 nucleotides are TGTGCCAGCAGCTTGGTCCTCGGCAGGACAGTCTCTGGAAACACCATATATTTT.

This clone has more than one count but fewer than ten. The chain carries TRBV19 and TRBJ2-7; 10 nucleotides agree with TRBD1. CDR3 size: 15 residues. V dropped 4 bases and J dropped 4; count of bases not matched to a gene: 7. In germline, CDR1 is LNHDA, CDR2 SQIVND (reference sequence). CDR3 residues: CASSTVRDRGYEQYF. In DNA form, the CDR3 reads TGTGCCAGTAGTACCGTCCGGGACAGGGGTTACGAGCAGTACTTC. The entire variable domain, with the rest obtained from reference TRBV19 and TRBJ2-7, is as follows: DGGITQSPKYLFRKEGQNVTLSCEQNLNHDAMYWYRQDPGQGLRLIYYSQIVNDFQKGDIAEGYSVSREKKESFPLTVTSAQKNPTAFYLCASSTVRDRGYEQYFGPGTRLTVT.

This clone is termed medium-sized. The gene calls are TRBV5-4 and TRBJ1-4; D may be TRBD1 (6 bases). V lost 3 bases, J lost 8 bases, and 20 bases lay in between. The CDR3 runs 16 residues. Germline V gives CDR1 SGHNT, CDR2 YYREEE (reference sequence). CDR3 bases: TGTGCCAGCAGCTGGGGAATGGAGGACAGTCGAGAAAAACTGTTTTTT. Translated, it gives CASSWGMEDSREKLFF.

On this clone: The same CDR3 arises from other DNA sequences in this sample as well. J is TRBJ1-1 and V is TRBV5-1, with TRBD1 as a possible D gene (6 bases). The length of the CDR3 is 14 residues. Germline loops: CDR1 SGHRS, CDR2 YFSETQ. V dropped 5 bases and J dropped 3 bases, with 14 bases sitting between them. CDR3 nucleotides: TGCGCCAGCAGTCTCAGGACAGACTACACTGAAGCTTTCTTT. Its translation is CASSLRTDYTEAFF. Looking up the rest from reference TRBV5-1 and TRBJ1-1 gives the full variable domain: KAGVTQTPRYLIKTRGQQVTLSCSPISGHRSVSWYQQTPGQGLQFLFEYFSETQRNKGNFPGRFSGRQFSNSRSEMNVSTLELGDSALYLCASSLRTDYTEAFFGQGTRLTVV.

The genes are TRBV27 and TRBJ2-3; 9 nucleotides agree with TRBD1. Germline values: CDR1 MNHEY, CDR2 SMNVEV (reference sequence). The trim removed 2 bases at V and 2 bases at J, leaving 2 bases unmatched. The CDR3 runs 15 residues. CDR3 region: CASSLTGGLTDTQYF. The CDR3 nucleotides read TGTGCCAGCAGTTTAACAGGGGGCCTCACAGATACGCAGTATTTT.

V is TRBV6-5 and J is TRBJ1-2, with D perhaps matching TRBD1 (6 bases). Germline CDR1 reads MNHEY; CDR2 reads SVGAGI. CDR3 size: 14 residues. V lost 5 bases to trimming and J lost 8 bases, with 18 bases between them. CDR3 residues: CASSAWGGAGGYTF. The CDR3 bases are TGTGCCAGCAGTGCTTGGGGGGGCGCAGGCGGCTACACCTTC.

DNA of the CDR3: TGTGCCAGTAGTAAAGGGTCTAGCGGTTACAATGAGCAGTTCTTC. This codes for CASSKGSSGYNEQFF. The V gene is TRBV19, the J gene TRBJ2-1; TRBD2 agrees at 7 bases. The ends lost 4 bases at V and 4 bases at J; junction bases unmatched: 7. The length of the CDR3 is 15 residues. The germline V gene encodes CDR1 LNHDA and CDR2 SQIVND (reference sequence).